This T cell receptor beta chain was found in a study of post-analysis software for immune sequencing data. For the study at large: The cohort encompassed relapsing-remitting, secondary progressive and progressive-relapsing multiple sclerosis disease courses. Study-wide points: Under F measure analysis, samples from one preparation batch co-clustered strongly. Roughly 5 TRBV segments were significantly more frequent in patients than in controls. TRBV5-6, TRBV5-1 and TRBV20-1 were among these segments. Significantly lower normalized Chao1 diversity was found in patients with multiple sclerosis relative to controls.

cDNA libraries of TCR beta carried unique molecular identifiers. One entry per CDR3 protein, called by TCRdb with MiXCR from the PCR reads. This sample yields 430,000 or so distinct CDR3 sequences, of which about 40% are seen a single time; approximately 7.6% belongs to the top ten. This clonotype was detected a few times. The antigen is unknown. A read error may produce the germline difference seen at one junction end. The CDR3 consists of 15 residues. The germline gives CDR1 MNHNY, CDR2 SVGAGI (reference sequence). The clonotype originates from a girl aged 2-9 years with multiple sclerosis. Sequencing used blood. This chain connects TRBV6-6 to TRBJ2-1; D is possibly TRBD1 (5 bases). In DNA form, the CDR3 reads TGTGCCAGCAGTTTACCATTAGGGGATTACAATGAGCAGTTCTTT. This translates into CASSLPLGDYNEQFF.